This TCR beta chain emerged from a study of OX40 agonist ivuxolimab in advanced cancers. Germline CDR1 reads LNHDA; CDR2 reads SQIVND (reference sequence). V shed 3 bases and J shed 3 bases, with 8 bases lying between them. The CDR3 loop spans 13 amino acids. Method: immunoSEQ multiplex PCR; TCRdb's copy keeps in-frame clones and lacks some. This repertoire shows about 60,000 clones, about four fifths found once; its top ten account for around 26%. J is TRBJ1-2 and V is TRBV19, with a weak D call TRBD1 (5 bases). The sequence came from an adult with an advanced solid tumor such as melanoma, head and neck, liver or kidney cancer. The specimen comprised CD4+ or CD8+ T cells sorted from blood, sampled in a trial of the OX40 agonist ivuxolimab. CDR3 nucleotide sequence: TGTGCCAGTAGTATTGGGGGGGACTATGGCTACACCTTC. It is translated as CASSIGGDYGYTF.